This T cell receptor (beta chain) appears in the sequencing data of a study of CD8 T cells in ankylosing spondylitis. Study results and caveats: Prior literature has documented some motif variants in synovial fluid and blood from reactive arthritis. The study identified a TCR beta motif of 7 or 8 highly homologous variants that appeared characteristic of ankylosing spondylitis blood. Disease-linked clones were reportedly significantly enriched in matched ankylosing spondylitis synovial fluid.

Germline values: CDR1 SEHNR, CDR2 FQNEAQ (reference sequence). V was pared by 4 bases and J by 7 bases, with 11 bases between. The CDR3 is 13 residues long. Library preparation for TCR beta used quantitative 5'-RACE with molecular barcodes. Each CDR3 protein gets one entry after TCRdb re-called the 5' RACE reads with MiXCR. The sample has about 220,000 distinct CDR3 sequences; approximately 7.3% are singletons. This clonotype was detected ten times or more. The antigen remains unidentified. This chain connects TRBV7-9 to TRBJ1-5; D remains ambiguous. Sequenced: blood, either unsorted or a sorted T cell fraction (not recorded which). This sequence originates from a male donor with ankylosing spondylitis. Here the CDR3 reads CASSSQQHQPQHF. The CDR3 nucleotides read TGTGCCAGCAGCTCTCAGCAACACCAGCCCCAGCATTTT.